The rows below give T cell receptor beta chains drawn from one sample of a study of blood T cell repertoires in COVID-19. Profiled with immunoSEQ multiplex PCR; TCRdb holds only in-frame clones, not every one. The profile shows about 220,000 clones, 70% to 85% of them singletons. Specimen: peripheral blood. These receptor sequences come from a man aged 35-49 years who had recovered from COVID-19. Both conserved end residues are part of each CDR3. D genes are given only for firm matches. Some rows have no size entry. The others give once, few or many, or a class for an expanded clone.

clone size | J gene | V gene | D gene | CDR3 protein | CDR3 DNA
NA | TRBJ1-3 | TRBV10-3 | TRBD1 | CAIGGASGNTIYF | TGTGCCATAGGGGGCGCATCTGGAAACACCATATATTTT
NA | TRBJ1-1 | TRBV6-2/TRBV6-3 | NA | CASSYSMATLNTEAFF | TGTGCCAGCAGTTACTCGATGGCGACACTGAACACTGAAGCTTTCTTT
NA | TRBJ1-4 | TRBV20-1 | NA | CSASKAGNEKLFF | TGCAGTGCTAGTAAGGCGGGTAATGAAAAACTGTTTTTT
NA | TRBJ2-3 | TRBV7-8 | TRBD2 | CASSRFVSGSTDTQYF | TGTGCCAGCAGCCGTTTCGTTAGCGGGAGCACAGATACGCAGTATTTT
once | TRBJ1-2 | TRBV29-1 | NA | CSVGDYTF | TGCAGCGTGGGAGACTACACCTTC
NA | TRBJ1-2 | TRBV12-3/TRBV12-4 | NA | CASSYRIGYTF | TGTGCCAGCAGTTACAGGATTGGCTACACCTTC
NA | TRBJ2-2 | TRBV19 | TRBD2 | CATPSGSGTGELFF | TGTGCCACCCCCAGCGGGAGTGGCACCGGGGAGCTGTTTTTT
NA | TRBJ1-2 | TRBV30 | NA | CAWSSKLQNYGYTF | TGTGCCTGGAGTTCGAAGCTGCAAAACTATGGCTACACCTTC
NA | TRBJ2-7 | TRBV2 | NA | CASRSPESYEQYF | TGTGCCAGCAGATCACCAGAAAGCTACGAGCAGTACTTC
NA | TRBJ2-3 | TRBV10-3 | TRBD1 | CAISESRGQDTDTQYF | TGTGCCATCAGTGAGTCGAGGGGACAGGACACAGATACGCAGTATTTT
NA | TRBJ1-4 | TRBV7-8 | NA | CASSLLSQGTNEKLFF | TGTGCCAGCAGCTTACTCTCGCAGGGAACTAATGAAAAACTGTTTTTT
NA | TRBJ2-7 | TRBV7-9 | TRBD2 | CASSLDGLAGELGEQYF | TGTGCCAGCAGCTTAGACGGACTAGCGGGAGAATTGGGCGAGCAGTACTTC
NA | TRBJ2-7 | TRBV30 | TRBD1 | CAWSAPGTASTYEQYF | TGTGCCTGGAGTGCCCCCGGGACAGCTAGTACCTACGAGCAGTACTTC
NA | TRBJ1-1 | TRBV6-5 | NA | CASSYSPAMNTEAFF | TGTGCCAGCAGTTACTCTCCAGCGATGAACACTGAAGCTTTCTTT
NA | TRBJ1-1 | TRBV6-2/TRBV6-3 | NA | CASSYSELTVNTEAFF | TGTGCCAGCAGTTACTCGGAGTTGACAGTGAACACTGAAGCTTTCTTT
NA | TRBJ1-2 | TRBV3-1/TRBV3-2 | TRBD1 | CASSQGQGHGYTF | TGTGCCAGCAGCCAGGGACAGGGTCATGGCTACACCTTC
NA | TRBJ1-1 | TRBV7-8 | NA | CASSFVRGGTEAFF | TGTGCCAGCAGCTTCGTAAGGGGAGGCACTGAAGCTTTCTTT
NA | TRBJ2-5 | TRBV4-3 | NA | CASSQDRERTQYF | TGCGCCAGCAGCCAAGATCGGGAGCGCACCCAGTACTTC
NA | TRBJ1-4 | TRBV30 | NA | CAWSPRGADEKLFF | TGTGCCTGGAGCCCCCGGGGGGCCGATGAAAAACTGTTTTTT
once | TRBJ2-1 | TRBV7-9 | TRBD2 | CASSLAGPLAAFYNEQFF | TGTGCCAGCAGCTTAGCGGGGCCACTAGCGGCTTTTTACAATGAGCAGTTCTTC
NA | TRBJ1-1 | TRBV7-9 | TRBD1 | CASSPQGVMNTEAFF | TGTGCCAGCAGCCCCCAGGGGGTGATGAACACTGAAGCTTTCTTT
NA | TRBJ1-4 | TRBV6-5 | NA | CASSQSGEGWEKLFF | TGTGCCAGCAGTCAATCAGGGGAAGGTTGGGAAAAACTGTTTTTT
once | TRBJ2-7 | TRBV2 | TRBD1 | CASSVVLPGQSYEQYF | TGTGCCAGCAGTGTCGTTCTACCGGGACAGTCCTACGAGCAGTACTTC
NA | TRBJ2-1 | TRBV4-1 | TRBD2 | CASSQEAVLAGKGEQFF | TGCGCCAGCAGCCAAGAAGCGGTCCTAGCGGGAAAGGGTGAGCAGTTCTTC
NA | TRBJ2-3 | TRBV10-3 | NA | CAISPRLGDTQYF | TGTGCCATCAGTCCTCGACTAGGAGATACGCAGTATTTT
few | TRBJ1-6 | TRBV18 | TRBD1 | CASSRGTGYESPLHF | TGTGCCAGCTCACGCGGGACAGGGTACGAATCACCCCTCCACTTT
NA | TRBJ1-6 | TRBV7-2 | NA | CASQQGTNNSPLHF | TGTGCCAGCCAACAGGGAACAAATAATTCACCCCTCCACTTT
NA | TRBJ2-5 | TRBV10-3 | TRBD1 | CASNPDRGHETQYF | TGTGCCAGTAACCCGGACAGGGGGCATGAGACCCAGTACTTC
NA | TRBJ2-7 | TRBV3-1/TRBV3-2 | TRBD1 | CASSQEGADRGDLSYEQYF | TGTGCCAGCAGCCAAGAGGGTGCAGACAGGGGAGACCTCTCCTACGAGCAGTACTTC
NA | TRBJ1-1 | TRBV5-1 | NA | CASRRRDSQAFF | TGCGCCAGCAGACGTCGGGACTCACAAGCTTTCTTT
NA | TRBJ2-7 | TRBV5-1 | NA | CASSLRGGSYEQYF | TGCGCCAGCAGCTTAAGGGGGGGTTCCTACGAGCAGTACTTC
few | TRBJ1-2 | TRBV13 | TRBD1 | CASSLDRGASSNYGYTF | TGTGCCAGCAGCTTAGACAGGGGGGCTAGCTCTAACTATGGCTACACCTTC
NA | TRBJ2-1 | TRBV4-1 | NA | CASSQGGDSYNEQFF | TGCGCCAGCAGCCAAGGGGGGGACTCCTACAATGAGCAGTTCTTC
once | TRBJ2-3 | TRBV7-2 | TRBD2 | CASSSSSGGADTQYF | TGTGCCAGCAGCTCGTCTAGCGGGGGGGCAGATACGCAGTATTTT
NA | TRBJ2-7 | TRBV18 | NA | CASSPPNRGGEQYF | TGTGCCAGCTCACCACCCAACAGGGGAGGCGAGCAGTACTTC
NA | TRBJ2-1 | TRBV6-6 | TRBD1 | CASSPGQSSYNEQFF | TGTGCCAGCAGCCCGGGACAGAGCTCCTACAATGAGCAGTTCTTC
NA | TRBJ1-6 | TRBV7-2 | TRBD1 | CASSHYVTGRNSPLHF | TGTGCCAGCAGCCATTACGTGACAGGGCGTAATTCACCCCTCCACTTT
NA | TRBJ2-7 | TRBV7-2 | NA | CASSLRRGGQQYF | TGTGCCAGCAGCTTACGGAGGGGCGGGCAGCAGTACTTC
NA | TRBJ2-2 | TRBV5-6 | TRBD1 | CASSPLGQAANTGELFF | TGTGCCAGCAGCCCACTAGGACAGGCCGCGAACACCGGGGAGCTGTTTTTT
NA | TRBJ1-2 | TRBV27 | TRBD1 | CASRGQGGGYTF | TGTGCCAGCAGGGGACAGGGTGGAGGCTACACCTTC
few | TRBJ2-7 | TRBV19 | NA | CASSIGSVAYEQYF | TGTGCCAGTAGTATCGGCAGCGTCGCCTACGAGCAGTACTTC
NA | TRBJ1-1 | TRBV6-5 | NA | CASLTLGLTEAFF | TGTGCCAGCCTGACCCTGGGGCTCACTGAAGCTTTCTTT
NA | TRBJ2-6 | TRBV18 | TRBD1 | CASSPPATGAGANVLTF | TGTGCCAGCTCACCACCGGCGACAGGGGCTGGGGCCAACGTCCTGACTTTC
NA | TRBJ2-1 | TRBV12-3/TRBV12-4 | NA | CASSLQYYNEQFF | TGTGCCAGCAGTTTACAGTATTACAATGAGCAGTTCTTC
NA | TRBJ1-1 | TRBV7-8 | TRBD1 | CASSSPDRIATEAFF | TGTGCCAGCAGCTCCCCGGACAGGATCGCCACTGAAGCTTTCTTT
NA | TRBJ2-2 | TRBV10-3 | NA | CAISDRVPGELFF | TGTGCCATCAGTGACCGGGTGCCCGGGGAGCTGTTTTTT
NA | TRBJ2-1 | TRBV29-1 | NA | CSVPGTYARSYNEQFF | TGCAGCGTCCCAGGGACTTATGCTCGCTCCTACAATGAGCAGTTCTTC
NA | TRBJ1-1 | TRBV29-1 | NA | CSVVGGAHTEAFF | TGCAGCGTTGTTGGGGGCGCGCACACTGAAGCTTTCTTT
few | TRBJ1-2 | TRBV2 | NA | CASRYDGGSNYGYTF | TGTGCCAGCAGGTACGACGGAGGATCTAACTATGGCTACACCTTC
NA | TRBJ2-1 | TRBV4-1 | TRBD2 | CASSPVGTRVTNEQFF | TGCGCCAGCAGCCCGGTCGGGACTAGAGTAACCAATGAGCAGTTCTTC
once | TRBJ2-7 | TRBV7-2 | NA | CASSSIAEVYEQYF | TGTGCCAGCAGCTCCATAGCGGAGGTCTACGAGCAGTACTTC
NA | TRBJ2-7 | TRBV7-2 | NA | CASSLAVTPSYEQYF | TGTGCCAGCAGCTTAGCTGTCACTCCCTCCTACGAGCAGTACTTC
NA | TRBJ2-1 | TRBV30 | TRBD2 | CAWIGTSGRSYNEQFF | TGTGCCTGGATCGGGACTAGCGGTCGCTCCTACAATGAGCAGTTCTTC
NA | TRBJ1-2 | TRBV2 | NA | CASTGEMGGYTF | TGTGCCAGCACCGGGGAAATGGGTGGCTACACCTTC
NA | TRBJ2-5 | TRBV19 | TRBD2 | CASSVQGLEQETQYF | TGTGCCAGTAGTGTTCAGGGACTAGAACAAGAGACCCAGTACTTC
NA | TRBJ1-6 | TRBV6-6 | NA | CASRGQNDNSPLHF | TGTGCCAGCAGGGGACAAAACGATAATTCACCCCTCCACTTT
NA | TRBJ2-2 | TRBV24-1 | NA | CATSYRQAKTGELFF | TGTGCCACCAGTTATCGACAGGCAAAGACCGGGGAGCTGTTTTTT